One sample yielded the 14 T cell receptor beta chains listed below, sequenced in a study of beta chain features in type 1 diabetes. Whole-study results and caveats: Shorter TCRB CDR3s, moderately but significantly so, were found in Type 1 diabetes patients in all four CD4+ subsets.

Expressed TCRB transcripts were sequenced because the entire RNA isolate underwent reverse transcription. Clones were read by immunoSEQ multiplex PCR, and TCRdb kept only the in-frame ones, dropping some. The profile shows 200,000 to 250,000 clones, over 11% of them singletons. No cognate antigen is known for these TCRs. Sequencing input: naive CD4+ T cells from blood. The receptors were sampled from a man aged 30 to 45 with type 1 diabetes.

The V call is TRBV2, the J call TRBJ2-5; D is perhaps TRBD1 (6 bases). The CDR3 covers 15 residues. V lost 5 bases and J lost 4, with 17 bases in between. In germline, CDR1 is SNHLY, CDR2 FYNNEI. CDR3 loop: CASSSIQGSGETQYF. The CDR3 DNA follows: TGTGCCAGCAGTTCGATTCAGGGGTCGGGAGAGACCCAGTACTTC.

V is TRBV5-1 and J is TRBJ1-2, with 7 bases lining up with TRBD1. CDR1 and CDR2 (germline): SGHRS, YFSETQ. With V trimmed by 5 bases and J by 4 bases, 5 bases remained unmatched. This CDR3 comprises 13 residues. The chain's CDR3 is CASRGQSIYGYTF. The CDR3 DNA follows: TGCGCCAGCAGGGGACAGAGCATCTATGGCTACACCTTC.

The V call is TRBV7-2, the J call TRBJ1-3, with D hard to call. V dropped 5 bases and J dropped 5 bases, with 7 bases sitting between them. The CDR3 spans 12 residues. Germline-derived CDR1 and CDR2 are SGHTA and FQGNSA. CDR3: CASSPLRNTIYF. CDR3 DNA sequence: TGTGCCAGCAGCCCCCTAAGAAACACCATATATTTT.

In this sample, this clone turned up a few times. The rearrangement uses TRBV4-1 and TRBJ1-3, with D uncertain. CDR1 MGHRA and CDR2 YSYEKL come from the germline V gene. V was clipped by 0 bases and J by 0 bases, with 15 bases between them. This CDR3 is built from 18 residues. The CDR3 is CASSQDTARYSSGNTIYF. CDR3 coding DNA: TGCGCCAGCAGCCAAGATACGGCTCGCTACAGCTCTGGAAACACCATATATTTT.

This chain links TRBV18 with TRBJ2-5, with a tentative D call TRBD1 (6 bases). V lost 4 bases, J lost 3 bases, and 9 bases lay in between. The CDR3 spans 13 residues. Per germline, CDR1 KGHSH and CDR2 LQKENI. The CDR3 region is CASSLNREETQYF. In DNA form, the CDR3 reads TGTGCCAGCTCACTTAACAGGGAAGAGACCCAGTACTTC.

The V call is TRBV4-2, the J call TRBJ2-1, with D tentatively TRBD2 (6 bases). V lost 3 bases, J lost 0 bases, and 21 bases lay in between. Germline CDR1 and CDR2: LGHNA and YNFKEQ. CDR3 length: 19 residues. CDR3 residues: CASSQRTTNTLISYNEQFF. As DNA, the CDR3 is TGTGCCAGCAGCCAGAGGACTACCAACACTCTAATCTCCTACAATGAGCAGTTCTTC.

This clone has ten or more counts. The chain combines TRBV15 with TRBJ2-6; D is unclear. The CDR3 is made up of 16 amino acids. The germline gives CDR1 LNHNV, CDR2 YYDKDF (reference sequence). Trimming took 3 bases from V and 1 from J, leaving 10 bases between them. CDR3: CATSRDEVSGANVLTF. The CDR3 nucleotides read TGTGCCACCAGCAGGGATGAGGTATCTGGGGCCAACGTCCTGACTTTC. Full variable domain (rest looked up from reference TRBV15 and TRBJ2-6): DAMVIQNPRYQVTQFGKPVTLSCSQTLNHNVMYWYQQKSSQAPKLLFHYYDKDFNNEADTPDNFQSRRPNTSFCFLDIRSPGLGDTAMYLCATSRDEVSGANVLTFGAGSRLTVL.

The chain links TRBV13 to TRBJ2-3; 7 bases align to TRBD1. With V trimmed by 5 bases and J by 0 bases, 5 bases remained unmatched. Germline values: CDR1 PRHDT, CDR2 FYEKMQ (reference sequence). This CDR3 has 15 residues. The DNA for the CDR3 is TGTGCCAGCAGCACCCGACAGGGCAGCACAGATACGCAGTATTTT. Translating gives CASSTRQGSTDTQYF. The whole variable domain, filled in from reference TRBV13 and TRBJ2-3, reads AAGVIQSPRHLIKEKRETATLKCYPIPRHDTVYWYQQGPGQDPQFLISFYEKMQSDKGSIPDRFSAQQFSDYHSELNMSSLELGDSALYFCASSTRQGSTDTQYFGPGTRLTVL.

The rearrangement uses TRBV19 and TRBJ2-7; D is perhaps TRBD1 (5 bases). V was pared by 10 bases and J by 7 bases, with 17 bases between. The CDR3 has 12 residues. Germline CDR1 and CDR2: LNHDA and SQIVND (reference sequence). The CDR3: CATKVGLGEQYF. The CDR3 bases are TGTGCCACTAAAGTGGGGCTGGGTGAGCAGTACTTC.

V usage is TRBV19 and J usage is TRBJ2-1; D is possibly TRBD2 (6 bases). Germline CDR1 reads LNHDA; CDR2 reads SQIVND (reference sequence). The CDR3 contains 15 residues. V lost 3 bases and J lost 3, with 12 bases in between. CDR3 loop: CASSMITSSYNEQFF. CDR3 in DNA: TGTGCCAGTAGTATGATTACTAGCAGCTACAATGAGCAGTTCTTC.

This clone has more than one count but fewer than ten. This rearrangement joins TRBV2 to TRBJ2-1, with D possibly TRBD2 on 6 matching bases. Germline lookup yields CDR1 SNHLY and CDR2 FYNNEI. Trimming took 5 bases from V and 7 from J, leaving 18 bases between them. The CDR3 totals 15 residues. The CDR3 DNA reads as TGTGCCAGCAGTTTAACGGGAGAAGACGCGAATGAGCAGTTCTTC. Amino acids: CASSLTGEDANEQFF.

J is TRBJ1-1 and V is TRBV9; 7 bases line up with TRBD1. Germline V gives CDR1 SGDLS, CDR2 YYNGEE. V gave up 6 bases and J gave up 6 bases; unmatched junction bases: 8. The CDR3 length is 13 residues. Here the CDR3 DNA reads TGTGCCAGCACCGCTACAGGGGCCGCTGAAGCTTTCTTT. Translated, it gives CASTATGAAEAFF.

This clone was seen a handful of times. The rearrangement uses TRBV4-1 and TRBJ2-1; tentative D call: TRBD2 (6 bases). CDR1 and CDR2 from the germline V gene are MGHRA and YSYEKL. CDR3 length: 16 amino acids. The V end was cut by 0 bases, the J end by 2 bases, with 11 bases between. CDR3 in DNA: TGCGCCAGCAGCCAAGATAATAGCGGCCCCTACAATGAGCAGTTCTTC. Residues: CASSQDNSGPYNEQFF.

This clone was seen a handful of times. The CDR3 DNA is TGTGCCAGCAGCTTGGAAGGCAGGATGACTGGCTACACCTTC. Translated: CASSLEGRMTGYTF. The V gene is TRBV5-4, the J gene TRBJ1-2; D unresolved. This CDR3 region has 14 residues. CDR1 is SGHNT and CDR2 is YYREEE in the germline V gene (reference sequence). V was trimmed by 0 bases and J by 7 bases, leaving 13 bases between them.